The text below deals with one T cell receptor beta chain. The CDR3 loop spans 17 amino acids. Trimming at V came to 0 bases and at J to 7 bases, leaving 12 bases not matched to a gene. Germline V gives CDR1 MGHRA, CDR2 YSYEKL. These data come from a study of T cell changes during pregnancy in multiple sclerosis. The method was immunoSEQ multiplex PCR; TCRdb's version includes in-frame clones alone and lacks a portion of them. This sample yields some 29,000 clones, of which about 87% are seen a single time; 7.9% belongs to the top ten. V gene TRBV4-1 combines with J gene TRBJ2-1, with 7 nucleotides matching TRBD2. The TCR sequence derives from a female donor with multiple sclerosis, enrolled in a pregnancy study. The sample in question was CD8+ T cells from peripheral blood mononuclear cells, obtained before pregnancy. The CDR3 bases are TGCGCCAGCAGCCAAGATCCAGCGGGAAAACTTCTTAATGAGCAGTTCTTC. The encoded protein is CASSQDPAGKLLNEQFF.